The next 27 T cell receptor beta chains were all read from a single sample in a study of cytomegalovirus exposure and HLA in healthy donors (dated by TCRdb to about 2017). Library generation was performed with the immunoSEQ multiplex PCR assay. For the multiplex PCR, a mixture combining 60 forward primers for TCR Vbeta segments and 13 reverse primers for TCR Jbeta segments was used. Here the immuneACCESS table is served through TCRdb, limited to in-frame sequences with V and J called. Missing clones are a known gap in these copies; in checked studies unresolved V genes cover under half, and the rest lacks a known reason. In this sample the table shows fewer than 200,000 clones, 80% of which occur a single time. The ten largest clones take up around 6% of the sample. Sequenced sample: PBMCs. Source of these receptors: a man in his forties or fifties in good health and CMV-seronegative.

This CDR3 reads CASSMGDSQYF. The CDR3 DNA reads as TGTGCCAGTAGTATGGGGGACAGTCAGTACTTC. This chain joins TRBV19 and TRBJ2-7, with 7 bases lining up with TRBD1. This CDR3 has 11 amino acids. Germline V lookup: CDR1 LNHDA, CDR2 SQIVND (reference sequence). J gave up 10 bases and V 3 bases, and 3 bases lay outside the gene matches.

The chain has TRBV6-1 and TRBJ1-1, with no clear D. Trimming pared 7 bases from V and 7 bases from J, leaving 7 bases between. CDR3 length: 10 residues. Looked up from germline, CDR1 is MNHNS and CDR2 is SASEGT. CDR3 DNA: TGTGCCAGCAAACATGATGAAGCTTTCTTT. The encoded protein is CASKHDEAFF.

This clone appeared a few times. The genes are TRBV5-6 and TRBJ1-4; D gene ambiguous. CDR3 length: 15 residues. Germline CDR1 is SGHDT and CDR2 is YYEEEE. Trimming pared 4 bases from V and 5 bases from J, leaving 15 bases between. The CDR3 loop reads CASSPGLGRNEKLFF. In DNA, the CDR3 is TGTGCCAGCAGCCCCGGTCTAGGCAGAAATGAAAAACTGTTTTTT.

V gene TRBV19 combines with J gene TRBJ1-4; no clear D. Trimming pared 5 bases from V and 2 bases from J, leaving 12 bases between. The CDR3 runs to 15 residues. The germline gives CDR1 LNHDA, CDR2 SQIVND (reference sequence). CDR3 amino acids: CASSPSGVTNEKLFF. The CDR3 nucleotides read TGTGCCAGTAGTCCATCCGGGGTCACTAATGAAAAACTGTTTTTT. Supplemented by reference TRBV19 and TRBJ1-4, the full variable domain reads DGGITQSPKYLFRKEGQNVTLSCEQNLNHDAMYWYRQDPGQGLRLIYYSQIVNDFQKGDIAEGYSVSREKKESFPLTVTSAQKNPTAFYLCASSPSGVTNEKLFFGSGTQLSVL.

The gene calls are TRBV5-8 and TRBJ1-5; D gene ambiguous. The CDR3 spans 11 residues. CDR1 is SGHTS and CDR2 is YDEGEE in the germline V gene. Trimming cost V 4 bases and J 9 bases, with 8 bases left between them. The CDR3 reads CASSPVGPQHF. For the CDR3, the DNA is TGTGCCAGCAGCCCCGTCGGGCCCCAGCATTTT.

The rearrangement uses TRBV2 and TRBJ2-3; D unresolved. Trimming cost V 5 bases and J 3 bases, with 3 bases left between them. Germline V lookup: CDR1 SNHLY, CDR2 FYNNEI. The CDR3 runs to 11 residues. CDR3 amino acids: CASSQTDTQYF. The CDR3 coding sequence is TGTGCCAGCAGTCAGACAGATACGCAGTATTTT.

V is TRBV5-6 and J is TRBJ2-5; D unclear. The CDR3 is made up of 11 amino acids. CDR1 and CDR2 from the germline V gene are SGHDT and YYEEEE. V was pared by 4 bases and J by 1 base, with 2 bases between. The CDR3 sequence is CASSLQETQYF. CDR3 in DNA: TGTGCCAGCAGCCTCCAAGAGACCCAGTACTTC.

The J gene is TRBJ1-1, the V gene TRBV18, with 7 bases that match TRBD1. V lost 3 bases, J lost 4 bases, and 11 bases stayed unmatched. The CDR3 consists of 16 residues. The V gene's germline CDR1 is KGHSH and CDR2 LQKENI. The CDR3 region is CASSPAQGEYRTEAFF. The CDR3 nucleotides are TGTGCCAGCTCACCCGCCCAGGGGGAGTATCGCACTGAAGCTTTCTTT.

The chain carries TRBV15 and TRBJ2-7; TRBD1 might be the D (5 bases). Trimming took 0 bases from V and 2 from J, leaving 8 bases between them. This CDR3 is built from 14 residues. The germline V gene has CDR1 LNHNV and CDR2 YYDKDF (reference sequence). CDR3: CATSREQGPYEQYF. In DNA, the CDR3 is TGTGCCACCAGCAGAGAGCAGGGTCCCTACGAGCAGTACTTC.

In its sample, this clone was seen a few times. At one of its ends the junction is not consistent with the germline gene, which may arise from a read error. V is TRBV5-3 and J is TRBJ1-1; TRBD1 aligns across 8 bases. TRBV5-3 is an ORF, with its function uncertain. This CDR3 comprises 14 residues. CDR3: CASSSGTGNTEAFF. CDR3 sequence (DNA): TGTGCCAGCAGCTCCGGGACAGGGAACACTGAAGCTTTCTTT.

The rearrangement links TRBV23-1 to TRBJ1-3; D gene unclear. TRBV23-1 is annotated as an ORF whose role is uncertain. This CDR3 contains 15 residues. V lost 6 bases and J lost 4, with 16 bases in between. CDR3 DNA: TGCGCCAGCAGATCCGACAATTACCTGGGAAACACCATATATTTT. Protein sequence: CASRSDNYLGNTIYF.

The V call is TRBV27, the J call TRBJ2-1, with 9 bases aligning to TRBD1. The CDR3 consists of 15 residues. V gave up 2 bases and J gave up 6 bases; unmatched junction bases: 5. Per the germline V gene, CDR1 is MNHEY and CDR2 is SMNVEV (reference sequence). CDR3 residues: CASSLIQGAVNEQFF. In DNA form, the CDR3 reads TGTGCCAGCAGTTTAATACAGGGGGCGGTCAATGAGCAGTTCTTC.

This clone was seen only a few times. V usage is TRBV5-1 and J usage is TRBJ2-7, with TRBD1 matching over 8 bases. This CDR3 spans 15 amino acids. The V gene end was trimmed by 4 bases and the J gene end by 3 bases; junction bases not matched to a gene: 9. Germline V gene lookup returns CDR1 SGHRS and CDR2 YFSETQ. The CDR3 region is CASSRAGTGHYEQYF. In DNA, the CDR3 is TGCGCCAGCAGCCGTGCAGGGACAGGCCACTACGAGCAGTACTTC.

This chain joins TRBV7-6 and TRBJ2-5, with 7 bases matching TRBD2. The CDR3 loop spans 13 amino acids. Germline CDR1 and CDR2: SGHVS and FNYEAQ. Trimming cost V 7 bases and J 7 bases; bases outside gene matches: 9. The CDR3 sequence: CASNVGGIGTQYF. In DNA, the CDR3 is TGTGCCAGCAACGTCGGGGGGATCGGGACCCAGTACTTC.

V and J are TRBV7-2 and TRBJ1-2; D is ambiguous. CDR3 length: 16 residues. From germline, CDR1 is SGHTA and CDR2 FQGNSA. The V gene lost 1 base and the J gene lost 2 bases, with 14 bases spanning the gap. This chain's CDR3 is CASSLVSGATNYGYTF. In DNA form, the CDR3 reads TGTGCCAGCAGCTTAGTCTCAGGTGCTACCAACTATGGCTACACCTTC.

This clone was seen a few times. V is TRBV7-2 and J is TRBJ2-7, with 9 bases aligning to TRBD1. Germline loops: CDR1 SGHTA, CDR2 FQGNSA. The CDR3 is 15 amino acids. The junction had 10 bases not matched to a gene; V was cut back by 5 bases and J by 5 bases. This CDR3 reads CASSRPRDRAHEQYF. CDR3 in DNA: TGTGCCAGCAGCCGGCCCCGGGACAGGGCCCACGAGCAGTACTTC.

This chain links TRBV4-1 with TRBJ2-7, with TRBD2 identical over 13 bases. Germline V gene sequence: CDR1 MGHRA, CDR2 YSYEKL. The V segment lost 3 bases and the J segment 3 bases; nucleotides outside the gene matches: 2. The CDR3 has 15 amino acids. CDR3 nucleotides: TGCGCCAGCAGCCACCGGACTAGCGGGAGCTACGAGCAGTACTTC. Amino acids: CASSHRTSGSYEQYF.

This sequence joins TRBV5-7 and TRBJ2-4, with D perhaps matching TRBD2 (5 bases). TRBV5-7 is annotated as an ORF whose role is uncertain. This CDR3 is built from 16 residues. V gave up 3 bases and J gave up 2 bases, with 15 bases separating them. The CDR3 DNA is TGTGCCAGCAGCTGGGAGACCTGTCATACCAAAAACATTCAGTACTTC. This codes for CASSWETCHTKNIQYF.

This clone was seen a few times. This chain links TRBV19 with TRBJ2-7; perhaps TRBD1 as D (5 bases). Germline V gives CDR1 LNHDA, CDR2 SQIVND (reference sequence). The CDR3 sequence is 14 residues long. V was cut by 2 bases and J by 2 bases, with 10 bases left in between. CDR3 sequence: CASSIQGTPYEQYF. Here the CDR3 DNA reads TGTGCCAGTAGTATACAGGGAACACCCTACGAGCAGTACTTC.

J is TRBJ2-1 and V is TRBV4-1; TRBD2 agrees at 13 bases. V trimming: 4 bases; J trimming: 9 bases; junction bases outside the gene matches: 6. The CDR3 has 15 residues. Germline V gives CDR1 MGHRA, CDR2 YSYEKL. CDR3 nucleotide sequence: TGCGCCAGCAGCCCAACTAGCGGGGGGGCCGGTGAGCAGTTCTTC. Translation: CASSPTSGGAGEQFF.

DNA for the CDR3: TGTGCCTGGGTTCGACAGGGCCATAATGAAAAACTGTTTTTT. This gives the protein CAWVRQGHNEKLFF. The chain links TRBV30 to TRBJ1-4, with TRBD1 identical over 7 bases. Trimming removed 5 bases from V and 4 bases from J; junction bases left unmatched: 7. The CDR3 extends over 14 amino acids. The V gene's germline CDR1 is GTSNPN and CDR2 SVGIG (reference sequence).

The chain combines TRBV7-2 with TRBJ2-7; TRBD2 matches at 9 bases. V trimming: 3 bases; J trimming: 0 bases; junction bases outside the gene matches: 3. The CDR3 length is 15 residues. CDR1 is SGHTA and CDR2 is FQGNSA in the germline V gene. Here the CDR3 reads CASSFTSGPSYEQYF. The CDR3 nucleotides are TGTGCCAGCAGCTTCACTAGCGGGCCCTCCTACGAGCAGTACTTC.

The J gene is TRBJ2-7, the V gene TRBV7-9; 9 bases are a match to TRBD1. The germline V gene has CDR1 SEHNR and CDR2 FQNEAQ (reference sequence). The CDR3 length is 13 residues. The ends lost 0 bases at V and 7 bases at J; junction bases unmatched: 1. The CDR3 DNA sequence: TGTGCCAGCAGCTTAGCCGGGACAGGGGAGCAGTACTTC. This gives the protein CASSLAGTGEQYF.

A few counts support this clone. This chain connects TRBV19 to TRBJ2-1, with TRBD2 as a possible D gene (5 bases). The CDR3 contains 15 residues. Trimming shortened V by 0 bases and J by 2 bases, and 8 bases separated the two germline ends. Germline assignment: CDR1 LNHDA and CDR2 SQIVND (reference sequence). This chain's CDR3 is CASSIESGAYNEQFF. The CDR3 bases are TGTGCCAGTAGTATAGAGAGCGGCGCCTACAATGAGCAGTTCTTC.

The V and J genes are TRBV5-1 and TRBJ2-5; 8 bases fit TRBD1. The end of the DNA fits TRBJ2-7 better, so the J call may be wrong. Germline-derived CDR1 and CDR2 are SGHRS and YFSETQ. There are 15 residues in the CDR3. The CDR3 DNA reads as TGCGCCAGCAGCGCCCAAACAGGGGGCTCCTACGAGCAGTACTTC. Translating gives CASSAQTGGSYEQYF.

V gene TRBV16 combines with J gene TRBJ2-3; 7 positions agree with TRBD2. This CDR3 is built from 14 residues. In germline, CDR1 is KGHSY, CDR2 FQNENV. With V trimmed by 7 bases and J by 2 bases, 6 bases remained unmatched. The CDR3 reads CASMPGGLTDTQYF. CDR3 DNA sequence: TGTGCCAGCATGCCGGGAGGACTCACAGATACGCAGTATTTT.

V usage is TRBV11-3 and J usage is TRBJ2-7; TRBD1 might be the D (6 bases). Germline V gives CDR1 SGHNT, CDR2 YENEEA. This CDR3 is built from 15 residues. V dropped 5 bases and J dropped 0 bases, with 14 bases sitting between them. The CDR3 DNA is TGTGCCAGCAGCCCGGCCGGGACATCCTCCTACGAGCAGTACTTC. This sequence encodes CASSPAGTSSYEQYF.